These T cell receptor beta chains were read from a single sample in a study of CD8 T cell repertoires and HIV-1 epitope variants. These TCRs are of unknown antigen specificity. The protocol was immunoSEQ multiplex PCR, while the TCRdb copy is restricted to in-frame clones and leaves out a portion. Here the sample spans a few thousand clones, less than 75% being singletons. The sequencing input was cultured CD8+ T cells derived from PBMCs. The origin of the receptors is a male donor with HIV. Both conserved end residues are part of each CDR3. The order of the fields is V gene, J gene, CDR3 length, CDR3 protein.

V gene: TRBV12-5
J gene: TRBJ2-1
CDR3 length: 17
CDR3 protein: CASATEGTGALYNEQFF

V gene: TRBV7-9
J gene: TRBJ1-6
CDR3 length: 14
CDR3 protein: CASSQSQGNSPLHF

V gene: TRBV5-6
J gene: TRBJ2-7
CDR3 length: 16
CDR3 protein: CASSLLLRQGDYEQYF

V gene: TRBV5-4
J gene: TRBJ2-7
CDR3 length: 14
CDR3 protein: CASSLGGQGNEQYF

V gene: TRBV7-9
J gene: TRBJ2-1
CDR3 length: 16
CDR3 protein: CASSLSQGISYNEQFF

V gene: TRBV5-1
J gene: TRBJ2-5
CDR3 length: 12
CDR3 protein: CASSLAGETQYF

V gene: TRBV5-4
J gene: TRBJ2-3
CDR3 length: 14
CDR3 protein: CASSHGTGADTQYF

V gene: TRBV6-6
J gene: TRBJ2-7
CDR3 length: 16
CDR3 protein: CASSPGLAGGWYEQYF

V gene: TRBV29-1
J gene: TRBJ2-7
CDR3 length: 15
CDR3 protein: CSVEERAGGPYEQYF

V gene: TRBV6-5
J gene: TRBJ2-5
CDR3 length: 14
CDR3 protein: CASRGTGMQETQYF

V gene: TRBV4-3
J gene: TRBJ1-1
CDR3 length: 15
CDR3 protein: CASSQGVISNTEAFF

V gene: TRBV2
J gene: TRBJ2-7
CDR3 length: 14
CDR3 protein: CASSDELEIYEQYF

V gene: TRBV19
J gene: TRBJ1-1
CDR3 length: 15
CDR3 protein: CASSTQGQGNTEAFF

V gene: TRBV5-8
J gene: TRBJ2-7
CDR3 length: 11
CDR3 protein: CASSLSHEQYF

V gene: TRBV30
J gene: TRBJ2-3
CDR3 length: 13
CDR3 protein: CAWSVLGSDTQYF

V gene: TRBV9
J gene: TRBJ1-6
CDR3 length: 14
CDR3 protein: CASSVGGFDSPLHF